This T cell receptor (beta chain) is drawn from a study of T-cell memory formation after mild COVID-19. Broader study findings: The pre-infection memory compartment contained some responding clones, suggesting cross-reactive memory joined. Whether day 37 second-wave clones are SARS-CoV-2-specific was not confirmed. CD4+ bias marked clones expanding day 15 to 37, unlike balanced contracting clones. CD8+ contracting clones occupied EMRA, while CD4+ ones occupied mainly CM and EM.

This clonotype was observed a handful of times. Its target is unknown. Germline V CDR1 and CDR2: MGHRA, YSYEKL. The V end was cut by 1 base, the J end by 0 bases, with 10 bases between. The CDR3 has 15 residues. MiXCR, applied by TCRdb to the 5' RACE reads, yields one record per CDR3 protein. This table has about 150,000 distinct CDR3 sequences, 6% to 7% appearing once. The receptor comes from an adult woman who had mild COVID-19 (a few samples of this study predate the infection). Cell type and time point are not known. The sample taken for sequencing was PBMCs or a T cell subset sorted from them (not recorded which). This rearrangement joins TRBV4-1 to TRBJ2-7; a weak D match, TRBD1 (6 bases). CDR3 loop: CASSQGTVNSYEQYF. In DNA form, the CDR3 reads TGCGCCAGCAGCCAAGGGACAGTAAACTCCTACGAGCAGTACTTC.